These T cell receptor beta chains were read from a single sample in a study of T cells in Graves' hyperthyroidism and ophthalmopathy. TCRdb redid the calling of the multiplex PCR reads with MiXCR, one entry per CDR3 protein. The table records just under 750,000 distinct CDR3 sequences, roughly a third of them present only once. Specimen: blood. These receptors all come from a woman in her forties with Graves' hyperthyroidism. CDR3s include the opening cysteine and the closing phenylalanine or tryptophan. Fields, in order: clone size, D gene, V gene, J gene, CDR3 protein, CDR3 DNA. The D gene is left open where the match is weak. Only part of the rows carry a size: once, few, many, or a class if the clone is expanded.

abundance: .
d_gene: TRBD1
v_gene: TRBV7-9
j_gene: TRBJ1-2
CDR3aa: CASSSDRGLSNYGYTF
CDR3nt: TGTGCCAGCAGCAGCGACAGGGGGCTTAGTAACTATGGCTACACCTTC

abundance: many
d_gene: .
v_gene: TRBV11-2
j_gene: TRBJ2-5
CDR3aa: CASSTDTGWKATQYF
CDR3nt: TGTGCCAGCAGCACAGACACAGGGTGGAAGGCGACCCAGTACTTC

abundance: many
d_gene: .
v_gene: TRBV29-1
j_gene: TRBJ1-2
CDR3aa: CSATKNEARGYTF
CDR3nt: TGCAGCGCAACCAAAAATGAGGCCCGCGGCTACACCTTC

abundance: few
d_gene: .
v_gene: TRBV30
j_gene: TRBJ2-5
CDR3aa: CAWEYYRQETQYF
CDR3nt: TGTGCCTGGGAATATTACAGGCAAGAGACCCAGTACTTC

abundance: .
d_gene: TRBD2
v_gene: TRBV25-1
j_gene: TRBJ2-3
CDR3aa: CASSGASGSLTDTQYF
CDR3nt: TGTGCCAGCAGTGGGGCTAGCGGGAGCCTCACAGATACGCAGTATTTT

abundance: .
d_gene: .
v_gene: TRBV9
j_gene: TRBJ2-1
CDR3aa: CASSVGPNNEQFF
CDR3nt: TGTGCCAGCAGCGTAGGTCCGAACAATGAGCAGTTCTTC

abundance: .
d_gene: .
v_gene: TRBV29-1
j_gene: TRBJ1-3
CDR3aa: CSVEEPIRGGNTIYF
CDR3nt: TGCAGCGTTGAAGAACCCATCAGGGGCGGAAACACCATATATTTT

abundance: .
d_gene: .
v_gene: TRBV9
j_gene: TRBJ1-2
CDR3aa: CASSPLKRFNGNYGYTF
CDR3nt: TGTGCCAGCTCACCACTAAAGCGATTTAACGGGAACTATGGCTACACCTTC

abundance: many
d_gene: TRBD1
v_gene: TRBV19
j_gene: TRBJ1-2
CDR3aa: CASRRGQGRNYGYTF
CDR3nt: TGTGCCAGTAGACGTGGACAGGGGCGAAACTATGGCTACACCTTC

abundance: few
d_gene: .
v_gene: TRBV5-4
j_gene: TRBJ1-2
CDR3aa: CASSSDEARGYGYTF
CDR3nt: TGTGCCAGCAGCTCGGACGAAGCTCGAGGCTATGGCTACACCTTC

abundance: many
d_gene: .
v_gene: TRBV20-1
j_gene: TRBJ1-5
CDR3aa: CSARGSIGQPQHF
CDR3nt: TGCAGTGCTAGAGGGAGCATCGGTCAGCCCCAGCATTTT

abundance: many
d_gene: TRBD1
v_gene: TRBV10-3
j_gene: TRBJ1-2
CDR3aa: CAISEEDRGHGYGYTF
CDR3nt: TGTGCCATCAGTGAGGAGGACAGGGGGCATGGCTATGGCTACACCTTC

abundance: .
d_gene: .
v_gene: TRBV7-9
j_gene: TRBJ2-5
CDR3aa: CASVGLYAWSTQYF
CDR3nt: TGTGCCAGCGTTGGGTTGTATGCGTGGTCGACCCAGTACTTC